This entry describes one T cell receptor beta chain. Produced via immunoSEQ multiplex PCR; TCRdb's table is partial and in-frame only. Of around 69,000 clones listed, 92% are singletons. The CDR3 runs 16 residues. V shed 5 bases and J 2 bases; nucleotides not matched to a gene: 6. Looked up from germline, CDR1 is SGHVS and CDR2 is FNYEAQ. The data were obtained in a study of T cell changes during pregnancy in multiple sclerosis. The V call is TRBV7-6, the J call TRBJ2-1, with TRBD1 matching 10 bases. The receptor comes from a female donor with multiple sclerosis, enrolled in a pregnancy study. Specimen: peripheral blood, collected in the first trimester of pregnancy. The CDR3 spells CASSGDGQGAYNEQFF. In DNA, the CDR3 is TGTGCCAGCAGCGGAGATGGACAGGGGGCCTACAATGAGCAGTTCTTC.